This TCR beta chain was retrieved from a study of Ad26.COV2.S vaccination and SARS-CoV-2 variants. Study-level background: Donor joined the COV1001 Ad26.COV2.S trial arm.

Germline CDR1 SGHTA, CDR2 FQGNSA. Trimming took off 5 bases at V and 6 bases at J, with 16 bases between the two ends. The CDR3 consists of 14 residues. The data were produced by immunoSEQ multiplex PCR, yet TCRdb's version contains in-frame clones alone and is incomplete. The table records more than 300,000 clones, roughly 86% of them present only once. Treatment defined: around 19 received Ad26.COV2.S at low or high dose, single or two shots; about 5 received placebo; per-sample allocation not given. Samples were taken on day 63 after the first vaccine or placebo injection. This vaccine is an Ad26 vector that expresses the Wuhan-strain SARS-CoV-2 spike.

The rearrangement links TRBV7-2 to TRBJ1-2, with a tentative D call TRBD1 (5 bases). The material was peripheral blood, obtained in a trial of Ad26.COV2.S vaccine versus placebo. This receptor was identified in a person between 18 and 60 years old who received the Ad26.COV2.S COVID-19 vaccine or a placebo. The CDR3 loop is CASSPGGRSDGYTF. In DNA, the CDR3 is TGTGCCAGCAGCCCGGGGGGAAGATCGGATGGCTACACCTTC.